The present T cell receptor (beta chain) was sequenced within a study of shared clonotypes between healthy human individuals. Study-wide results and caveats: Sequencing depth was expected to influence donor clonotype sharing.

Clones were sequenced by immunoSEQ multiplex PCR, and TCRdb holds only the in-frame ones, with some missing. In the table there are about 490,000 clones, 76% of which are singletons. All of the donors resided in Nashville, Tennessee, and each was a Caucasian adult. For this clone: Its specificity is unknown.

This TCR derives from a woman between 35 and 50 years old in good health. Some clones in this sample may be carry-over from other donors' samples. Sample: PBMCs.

CDR3 sequence reads: CASSEADTQYF. The CDR3 DNA reads as TGCGCCAGCAGCGAGGCAGATACGCAGTATTTT. V is TRBV5-1 and J is TRBJ2-3; D is undetermined. The germline V and J ends were trimmed by 4 bases and 4 bases, with 4 bases remaining between them. Germline CDR1 SGHRS, CDR2 YFSETQ. The CDR3 covers 11 residues.